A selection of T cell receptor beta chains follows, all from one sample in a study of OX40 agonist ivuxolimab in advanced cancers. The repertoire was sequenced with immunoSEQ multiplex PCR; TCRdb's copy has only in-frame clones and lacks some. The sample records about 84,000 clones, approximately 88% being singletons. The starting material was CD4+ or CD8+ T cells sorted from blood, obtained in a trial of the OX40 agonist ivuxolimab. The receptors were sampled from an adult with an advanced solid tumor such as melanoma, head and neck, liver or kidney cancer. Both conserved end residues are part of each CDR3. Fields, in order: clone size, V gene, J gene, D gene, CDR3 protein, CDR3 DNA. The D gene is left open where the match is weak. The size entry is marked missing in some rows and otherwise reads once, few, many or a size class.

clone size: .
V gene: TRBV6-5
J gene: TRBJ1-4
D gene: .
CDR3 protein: CASSRGEKLFF
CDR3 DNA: TGTGCCAGCAGTAGAGGGGAAAAACTGTTTTTT

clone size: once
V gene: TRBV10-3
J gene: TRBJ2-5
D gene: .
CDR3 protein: CAISAGRETQYF
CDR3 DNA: TGTGCCATCAGTGCGGGGAGAGAGACCCAGTACTTC

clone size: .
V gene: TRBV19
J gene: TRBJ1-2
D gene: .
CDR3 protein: CASSEADYGYTF
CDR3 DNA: TGTGCCAGTAGTGAGGCAGACTATGGCTACACCTTC

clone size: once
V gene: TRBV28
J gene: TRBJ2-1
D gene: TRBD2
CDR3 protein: CASSSYSGGNEQFF
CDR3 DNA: TGTGCCAGCAGTTCTTATAGCGGGGGGAATGAGCAGTTCTTC

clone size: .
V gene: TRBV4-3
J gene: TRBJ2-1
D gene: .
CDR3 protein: CASSQVSTGEQFF
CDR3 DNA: TGCGCCAGCAGCCAAGTAAGCACCGGGGAGCAGTTCTTC

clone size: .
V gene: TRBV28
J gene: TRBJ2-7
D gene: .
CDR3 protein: CASTLGIANEQYF
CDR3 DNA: TGTGCCAGCACCCTAGGGATAGCGAACGAGCAGTACTTC

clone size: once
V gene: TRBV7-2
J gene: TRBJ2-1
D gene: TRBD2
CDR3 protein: CASSLGGGLAYNEQFF
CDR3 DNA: TGTGCCAGCAGCTTAGGGGGGGGACTAGCCTACAATGAGCAGTTCTTC

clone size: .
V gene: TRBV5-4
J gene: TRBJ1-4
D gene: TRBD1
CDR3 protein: CASSLGVQGGTNEKLFF
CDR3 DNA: TGTGCCAGCAGCTTGGGTGTCCAGGGGGGAACTAATGAAAAACTGTTTTTT

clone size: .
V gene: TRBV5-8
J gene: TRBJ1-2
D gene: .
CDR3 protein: CASSFYRGYTF
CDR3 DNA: TGTGCCAGCAGCTTCTACAGGGGCTACACCTTC

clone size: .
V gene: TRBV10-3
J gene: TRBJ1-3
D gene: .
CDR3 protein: CAAGGAGVSGNTIYF
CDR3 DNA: TGTGCCGCGGGGGGGGCTGGTGTCTCTGGAAACACCATATATTTT

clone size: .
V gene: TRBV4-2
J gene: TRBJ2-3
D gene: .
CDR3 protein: CASSQRRDSVRDTQYF
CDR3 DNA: TGTGCCAGCAGCCAACGGAGGGATTCGGTTAGAGATACGCAGTATTTT

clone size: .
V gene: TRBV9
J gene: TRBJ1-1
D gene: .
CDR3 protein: CASSVAGMGTEAFF
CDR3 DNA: TGTGCCAGCAGCGTAGCTGGGATGGGCACTGAAGCTTTCTTT

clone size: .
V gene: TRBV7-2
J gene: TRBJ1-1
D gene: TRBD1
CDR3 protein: CASSRVRGQGVNTEAFF
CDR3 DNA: TGTGCCAGCAGCCGTGTCAGGGGACAGGGAGTGAACACTGAAGCTTTCTTT

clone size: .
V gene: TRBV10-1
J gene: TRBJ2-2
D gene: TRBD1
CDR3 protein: CASSPGTANTGELFF
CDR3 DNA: TGCGCCAGCAGTCCTGGGACAGCAAACACCGGGGAGCTGTTTTTT

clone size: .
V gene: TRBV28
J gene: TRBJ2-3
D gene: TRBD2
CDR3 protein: CASSPHRGGEGFTQYF
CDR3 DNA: TGTGCCAGCAGTCCCCACCGGGGCGGGGAGGGGTTTACGCAGTATTTT

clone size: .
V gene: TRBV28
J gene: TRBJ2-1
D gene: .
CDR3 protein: CASSLDGGQGTYNEQFF
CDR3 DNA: TGTGCCAGCAGTTTGGACGGGGGGCAGGGCACCTACAATGAGCAGTTCTTC